The 29 T cell receptor beta chains below come from one sample, sequenced in a study of blood T cells in healthy people across ages. Sample-barcoded 5' priming and a J-beta primer mix drove a second PCR of roughly 6 to 12 cycles. From the 5' RACE reads, TCRdb called clonotypes with MiXCR, one entry per CDR3 protein. The sample has 780,000 or so distinct CDR3 sequences, roughly 50% seen once; the top ten hold about 38%. The sequencing input was blood. Receptors were obtained from an elderly man in good health.

This clonotype was recorded many times. The chain combines TRBV27 with TRBJ2-7; D remains unclear. V was pared by 6 bases and J by 2 bases, with 5 bases between. The CDR3 is 11 residues long. Germline lookup yields CDR1 MNHEY and CDR2 SMNVEV (reference sequence). CDR3 sequence reads: CASRNTYEQYF. The CDR3 DNA reads as TGTGCCAGCAGGAACACCTACGAGCAGTACTTC.

This clonotype showed up just a few times. This chain links TRBV3-1 with TRBJ2-7, with 7 bases lining up with TRBD1. Germline V gives CDR1 LGHDT, CDR2 YNNKEL (reference sequence). This CDR3 is 19 amino acids long. V dropped 1 base and J dropped 2; count of bases not matched to a gene: 17. The DNA of the CDR3 is TGTGCCAGCAGCCAAGGGGGGATGGGGACAGCAGTTCCTCCCTACGAGCAGTACTTC. It specifies CASSQGGMGTAVPPYEQYF.

This chain connects TRBV6-6 to TRBJ1-2, with D unclear. CDR3 length: 12 residues. Germline CDR1 MNHNY, CDR2 SVGAGI (reference sequence). The V and J ends lost 6 bases and 6 bases respectively, with 11 bases between them. CDR3 residues: CASRQSSDGYTF. Written as DNA, the CDR3 is TGTGCCAGCAGACAGAGTTCGGATGGCTACACCTTC.

The gene calls are TRBV6-1 and TRBJ2-3; D possibly uses TRBD1 or TRBD2 (6 bases each). The CDR3 is 15 amino acids. V lost 2 bases and J 2 bases, leaving 11 bases between the germline ends. CDR1 is MNHNS, CDR2 SASEGT, per germline. The CDR3 sequence: CASSETGATTDTQYF. CDR3 nucleotide sequence: TGTGCCAGCAGTGAAACGGGGGCCACCACAGATACGCAGTATTTT.

V usage is TRBV18 and J usage is TRBJ2-5; D perhaps matches TRBD2 (5 bases). The assigned J gene may be wrong: the sequence end matches TRBJ2-7 better. The V gene's germline CDR1 is KGHSH and CDR2 LQKENI. The CDR3 has 15 residues. CDR3 nucleotide sequence: TGTGCCAGCTCACGAGGGAACGAAAACTCCTACGAGCAGTACTTC. This translates into CASSRGNENSYEQYF.

The chain carries TRBV11-2 and TRBJ2-2, with 8 bases fitting TRBD2. Trimming cost V 1 base and J 7 bases; bases outside gene matches: 5. CDR3 length: 15 amino acids. Germline V gives CDR1 SGHAT, CDR2 FQNNGV. The DNA for the CDR3 is TGTGCCAGCAGCTTAGTGGCGGGAGGACTCGGGGAGCTGTTTTTT. This codes for CASSLVAGGLGELFF.

The V call is TRBV24-1, the J call TRBJ2-1, with TRBD2 matching 7 bases. The CDR3 contains 14 residues. V was pared by 5 bases and J by 10 bases, with 10 bases of the junction left unmatched. Germline CDR1 is KGHDR and CDR2 is SFDVKD. CDR3: CATSGGTNSWEQFF. CDR3 coding DNA: TGTGCCACCAGTGGCGGGACTAATTCTTGGGAGCAGTTCTTC.

The chain has TRBV24-1 and TRBJ2-6; possibly TRBD1 or TRBD2 for D (5 bases each). V shed 2 bases and J shed 0 bases, with 7 bases lying between them. Germline V gives CDR1 KGHDR, CDR2 SFDVKD. This CDR3 has 16 amino acids. The CDR3 is CATSDWGNSGANVLTF. CDR3 nucleotide sequence: TGTGCCACCAGTGATTGGGGGAACTCTGGGGCCAACGTCCTGACTTTC.

This clonotype came up a few times. The rearrangement links TRBV12-3 or TRBV12-4 to TRBJ2-5; the D gene is possibly TRBD2 (5 bases). Trimming took 5 bases from V and 5 from J, leaving 12 bases between them. The CDR3 contains 13 residues. The CDR3 reads CASSKDFAETQYF. CDR3 nucleotides: TGTGCCAGCAGTAAGGACTTCGCGGAGACCCAGTACTTC.

The V and J genes are TRBV24-1 and TRBJ2-1; maybe TRBD2 (5 bases). This CDR3 has 14 residues. Germline values: CDR1 KGHDR, CDR2 SFDVKD. Trimming removed 5 bases at V and 5 bases at J, with 12 bases between. The CDR3 protein is CATSAGNLNNEQFF. The CDR3 DNA follows: TGTGCCACCAGTGCGGGAAATTTAAACAATGAGCAGTTCTTC.

This clonotype showed up many times. The CDR3 here is CASSRDRQETQYF. CDR3 nucleotide sequence: TGTGCCAGCAGCCGGGACAGGCAAGAGACCCAGTACTTC. V usage is TRBV18 and J usage is TRBJ2-5, with TRBD1 matching over 8 bases. The CDR3 runs to 13 residues. Germline CDR1 reads KGHSH; CDR2 reads LQKENI. After removal of 8 bases from V and 2 bases from J, the junction contained 4 bases not matched to a gene.

This clonotype was detected once. The chain uses TRBV5-1 and TRBJ2-5, with D perhaps assigned TRBD1 or TRBD2 (5 bases each). The CDR3 sequence is 16 residues long. Germline CDR1 SGHRS, CDR2 YFSETQ. V was shortened by 5 bases and J by 2 bases, with 19 bases between the two germline ends. This chain's CDR3 is CASRKTSGGNQETQYF. The CDR3 region has the DNA TGCGCCAGCAGGAAGACCTCTGGGGGAAATCAAGAGACCCAGTACTTC.

This clonotype was counted between two and nine times. The rearrangement uses TRBV7-2 and TRBJ1-2, with D possibly matching TRBD1 (6 bases). V shed 5 bases and J shed 2 bases, with 12 bases lying between them. The length of the CDR3 is 14 residues. Germline CDR1 SGHTA, CDR2 FQGNSA. The CDR3 nucleotides read TGTGCCAGCAGCCTAGGGACAAGCAACTATGGCTACACCTTC. Its translation is CASSLGTSNYGYTF.

The chain is built from TRBV3-1 and TRBJ2-7; maybe TRBD1 (6 bases). Germline V lookup: CDR1 LGHDT, CDR2 YNNKEL (reference sequence). The V gene lost 8 bases and the J gene lost 11 bases, with 28 bases spanning the gap. There are 15 residues in the CDR3. The CDR3 region is CASSVRTADPTIEYF. The CDR3, as DNA: TGTGCCAGCTCGGTTAGGACAGCGGATCCTACGATAGAGTACTTC.

This clonotype has just a few counts. V usage is TRBV7-2 and J usage is TRBJ2-7, with D perhaps matching TRBD1 (6 bases). Germline-derived CDR1 and CDR2 are SGHTA and FQGNSA. V shed 5 bases and J shed 1 base, with 12 bases lying between them. The length of the CDR3 is 14 residues. The CDR3 DNA follows: TGTGCCAGCAGCCCAGAACAGGGATCCTACGAGCAGTACTTC. Protein: CASSPEQGSYEQYF.

The rearrangement links TRBV20-1 to TRBJ2-4; 10 bases fit TRBD2. Matching the DNA end better, TRBJ2-7 makes the J call doubtful. The CDR3 sequence is 15 residues long. The V gene's germline CDR1 is DFQATT and CDR2 SNEGSKA (reference sequence). The chain's CDR3 is CSAKPASGSRNEQYF. The DNA of the CDR3 is TGCAGTGCGAAGCCGGCTAGCGGGAGTCGGAACGAGCAGTACTTC.

In this sample, this clonotype turned up a few times. The V call is TRBV20-1, the J call TRBJ2-4, with D tentatively TRBD1 (7 bases). The CDR3 runs 15 residues. The ends were cut back, 1 base at V and 7 bases at J, with 17 bases in the middle. Germline V gene lookup returns CDR1 DFQATT and CDR2 SNEGSKA (reference sequence). CDR3: CSARVHRGGLNIQYF. CDR3 bases: TGCAGTGCTAGAGTCCACAGGGGAGGACTCAACATTCAGTACTTC.

This rearrangement joins TRBV5-1 to TRBJ2-2, with a tentative D call TRBD2 (6 bases). The CDR3 runs 14 residues. V was shortened by 4 bases and J by 9 bases, with 16 bases between the two germline ends. Germline CDR1 SGHRS, CDR2 YFSETQ. The CDR3 DNA is TGCGCCAGCAGCCCGAGGGAGGTACATCGGGAGCTGTTTTTT. It is translated as CASSPREVHRELFF.

V usage is TRBV18 and J usage is TRBJ2-1; D call uncertain. V gave up 2 bases and J gave up 4 bases, with 9 bases separating them. Germline lookup yields CDR1 KGHSH and CDR2 LQKENI. CDR3 length equals 14 residues. CDR3 DNA: TGTGCCAGCTCACCAACGACTGAATACAATGAGCAGTTCTTC. Translated: CASSPTTEYNEQFF.

The rearrangement links TRBV5-4 to TRBJ2-4, with 8 bases fitting TRBD1. Germline CDR1 is SGHNT and CDR2 is YYREEE (reference sequence). CDR3 length: 16 residues. J was trimmed by 3 bases and V by 0 bases; bases with no gene match: 5. The DNA for the CDR3 is TGTGCCAGCAGCTTGGCGCAGGGGGCCGTCAAAAACATTCAGTACTTC. Translated, it gives CASSLAQGAVKNIQYF.

The chain couples TRBV5-8 to TRBJ2-1; TRBD2 aligns across 8 bases. CDR1 is SGHTS, CDR2 YDEGEE, per germline. This CDR3 is 17 amino acids long. With V trimmed by 0 bases and J by 6 bases, 11 bases remained unmatched. CDR3 in DNA: TGTGCCAGCAGCTTGGTATTTCTGGGCGGGAGGACCAATGAGCAGTTCTTC. This sequence encodes CASSLVFLGGRTNEQFF.

The chain couples TRBV12-3 or TRBV12-4 to TRBJ2-3, with 7 nucleotides matching TRBD2. The CDR3 contains 15 residues. V shed 7 bases and J 2 bases; nucleotides not matched to a gene: 9. CDR3 sequence: CASTRGSGDTDTQYF. As DNA, the CDR3 is TGTGCCAGCACTCGCGGGAGCGGGGACACAGATACGCAGTATTTT.

V gene TRBV7-3 combines with J gene TRBJ2-5; D may be TRBD2 (5 bases). The CDR3 totals 13 residues. Germline V gene lookup returns CDR1 SGHTA and CDR2 FQGTGA. Between the trimmed V and J ends, which lost 6 bases and 5 bases, there was a span of 13 bases. CDR3 loop: CASSNGEGETQYF. DNA for the CDR3: TGTGCCAGCAGTAACGGGGAAGGGGAGACCCAGTACTTC.

This chain uses TRBV27 with TRBJ2-1, with D possibly matching TRBD2 (5 bases). This CDR3 region has 13 residues. The germline CDR1 and CDR2 sequences are MNHEY and SMNVEV (reference sequence). V was clipped by 5 bases and J by 9 bases, with 14 bases between them. The CDR3 DNA reads TGTGCCAGCAGTAAAATCGGGAACGGTGAGCAGTTCTTC. Its translation is CASSKIGNGEQFF.

V is TRBV4-1 and J is TRBJ2-7; D remains ambiguous. The CDR3 extends over 15 amino acids. Germline lookup yields CDR1 MGHRA and CDR2 YSYEKL. V gave up 0 bases and J gave up 1 base, with 10 bases separating them. The CDR3 bases are TGCGCCAGCAGCCAAGATCTCTTCAAGTCCTACGAGCAGTACTTC. Its protein product is CASSQDLFKSYEQYF.

This clonotype was recorded only once. A much larger clone differs from this one at a single base, so this may be a read error. This rearrangement joins TRBV7-8 to TRBJ2-3, with unresolved D. This CDR3 has 12 amino acids. The germline CDR1 and CDR2 sequences are SGHVS and FQNEAQ. CDR3 protein: CTSSTTTDTQYF. CDR3 sequence (DNA): TGTACCAGCAGCACAACCACAGATACGCAGTATTTT.

In its sample, this clonotype was seen a few times. The chain employs TRBV4-2 and TRBJ2-3, with 9 bases lining up with TRBD2. The germline CDR1 and CDR2 sequences are LGHNA and YNFKEQ. The V gene end was trimmed by 4 bases and the J gene end by 0 bases; junction bases not matched to a gene: 14. The CDR3 is 19 residues long. The CDR3 nucleotides are TGTGCCAGCAGCCCCTCGGTAGCGGGAGTCCCTCCCAGCACAGATACGCAGTATTTT. Its translation: CASSPSVAGVPPSTDTQYF.

The rearrangement links TRBV7-2 to TRBJ1-5; D is possibly TRBD1 (5 bases). Looked up from germline, CDR1 is SGHTA and CDR2 is FQGNSA. V lost 5 bases to trimming and J lost 4 bases, with 15 bases between them. CDR3 length equals 15 residues. CDR3 DNA sequence: TGTGCCAGCAGCCCGATCGGGGGGGGAAATCAGCCCCAGCATTTT. This gives the protein CASSPIGGGNQPQHF.

This chain uses TRBV3-1 with TRBJ1-2; 8 bases agree with TRBD1. The CDR3 is made up of 16 amino acids. Germline V gene data show CDR1 as LGHDT and CDR2 as YNNKEL (reference sequence). The J segment lost 4 bases and the V segment lost 1 base, leaving 8 bases of the junction unmatched. The CDR3 region has the DNA TGTGCCAGCAGCCAAGTTGAAGTTCAGGGGGCCTATGGCTACACCTTC. This encodes CASSQVEVQGAYGYTF.